A selection of T cell receptor beta chains follows, all from one sample in a study of CD8 T cells in Susac syndrome. MiXCR, run by TCRdb on the immunoSEQ multiplex PCR reads, gives a single entry per CDR3 protein. Of roughly 150,000 distinct CDR3 sequences listed, approximately 95% are singletons. Specimen: CD4+ T cells from PBMCs. The receptor set was obtained from a human donor with Susac syndrome. Both conserved end residues are part of each CDR3. Fields, in order: D gene, J gene, V gene, clone size, CDR3 protein, CDR3 DNA. A D gene is named only where the DNA matches it firmly. Size is stated for part of the rows, as once, few or many counts, or as a class when the clone is expanded.

D gene: -; J gene: TRBJ1-1; V gene: TRBV3-1; clone size: -; CDR3 protein: CASSHWGNTEAFF; CDR3 DNA: TGTGCCAGCAGCCACTGGGGGAACACTGAAGCTTTCTTT
D gene: TRBD1; J gene: TRBJ2-7; V gene: TRBV29-1; clone size: -; CDR3 protein: CSVALTGGADEQYF; CDR3 DNA: TGCAGCGTTGCCCTAACAGGGGGCGCGGACGAGCAGTACTTC
D gene: -; J gene: TRBJ1-1; V gene: TRBV18; clone size: -; CDR3 protein: CASSPWEGINTEAFF; CDR3 DNA: TGTGCCAGCTCACCATGGGAGGGGATCAACACTGAAGCTTTCTTT
D gene: -; J gene: TRBJ2-2; V gene: TRBV20-1; clone size: -; CDR3 protein: CSASRGVSGELFF; CDR3 DNA: TGCAGTGCTAGCAGGGGGGTGAGCGGGGAGCTGTTTTTT
D gene: TRBD1; J gene: TRBJ1-2; V gene: TRBV20-1; clone size: -; CDR3 protein: CSASRDRGPRYTF; CDR3 DNA: TGCAGTGCTAGCCGGGACAGGGGTCCCCGCTACACCTTC
D gene: -; J gene: TRBJ1-2; V gene: TRBV15; clone size: -; CDR3 protein: CATSKSTVAPNYGYTF; CDR3 DNA: TGTGCCACCAGCAAATCGACGGTTGCGCCTAACTATGGCTACACCTTC
D gene: TRBD1; J gene: TRBJ2-1; V gene: TRBV9; clone size: -; CDR3 protein: CASSATGQIDNEQFF; CDR3 DNA: TGTGCCAGCAGCGCCACGGGACAGATTGACAATGAGCAGTTCTTC
D gene: TRBD2; J gene: TRBJ2-3; V gene: TRBV24-1; clone size: -; CDR3 protein: CATSDPTLGRADTQYF; CDR3 DNA: TGTGCCACCAGTGACCCAACGTTGGGGAGGGCAGATACGCAGTATTTT
D gene: -; J gene: TRBJ1-1; V gene: TRBV29-1; clone size: -; CDR3 protein: CSVGDIEAFF; CDR3 DNA: TGCAGCGTTGGGGACATTGAAGCTTTCTTT
D gene: -; J gene: TRBJ2-1; V gene: TRBV12-3/TRBV12-4; clone size: -; CDR3 protein: CASSLSSYNEQFF; CDR3 DNA: TGTGCCAGCAGTTTAAGCTCCTACAATGAGCAGTTCTTC
D gene: -; J gene: TRBJ1-5; V gene: TRBV19; clone size: -; CDR3 protein: CASSIDFSSSNQPQHF; CDR3 DNA: TGTGCCAGTAGTATAGATTTTAGCAGTAGCAATCAGCCCCAGCATTTT
D gene: TRBD1; J gene: TRBJ2-5; V gene: TRBV12-3/TRBV12-4; clone size: -; CDR3 protein: CASSPTGLVETQYF; CDR3 DNA: TGTGCCAGCAGCCCGACAGGGCTGGTGGAGACCCAGTACTTC
D gene: -; J gene: TRBJ2-2; V gene: TRBV25-1; clone size: -; CDR3 protein: CASSRRGGNTGELFF; CDR3 DNA: TGTGCCAGCAGTCGAAGGGGAGGAAACACCGGGGAGCTGTTTTTT
D gene: -; J gene: TRBJ1-1; V gene: TRBV4-1; clone size: -; CDR3 protein: CASSHRGGMGTEAFF; CDR3 DNA: TGCGCCAGCAGCCACAGAGGGGGTATGGGCACTGAAGCTTTCTTT
D gene: TRBD1; J gene: TRBJ1-2; V gene: TRBV11-2; clone size: -; CDR3 protein: CASSSAPDRVRGYTF; CDR3 DNA: TGTGCCAGCAGCTCAGCCCCCGACAGGGTTAGGGGCTACACCTTC
D gene: TRBD1; J gene: TRBJ1-6; V gene: TRBV9; clone size: -; CDR3 protein: CASSEGTGTSSYNSPLHF; CDR3 DNA: TGTGCCAGCAGCGAGGGGACAGGAACTAGCTCCTATAATTCACCCCTCCACTTT
D gene: TRBD1; J gene: TRBJ1-2; V gene: TRBV23-1; clone size: -; CDR3 protein: CASSTRTGPHYGYTF; CDR3 DNA: TGCGCCAGCAGTACCCGGACAGGGCCCCACTATGGCTACACCTTC
D gene: TRBD2; J gene: TRBJ2-3; V gene: TRBV15; clone size: -; CDR3 protein: CATSRDPRGGTDTQYF; CDR3 DNA: TGTGCCACCAGCAGAGATCCTCGGGGGGGGACAGATACGCAGTATTTT
D gene: -; J gene: TRBJ2-7; V gene: TRBV20-1; clone size: -; CDR3 protein: CSATATDYEQYF; CDR3 DNA: TGCAGTGCTACCGCAACCGATTACGAGCAGTACTTC
D gene: TRBD2; J gene: TRBJ2-3; V gene: TRBV18; clone size: -; CDR3 protein: CASSPGDSGKGDTQYF; CDR3 DNA: TGTGCCAGCTCCCCAGGAGATAGCGGGAAGGGAGATACGCAGTATTTT
D gene: -; J gene: TRBJ2-1; V gene: TRBV20-1; clone size: -; CDR3 protein: CSARGSRGGSSYNEQFF; CDR3 DNA: TGCAGTGCTAGAGGCTCTAGGGGGGGGAGCTCCTACAATGAGCAGTTCTTC
D gene: TRBD1; J gene: TRBJ1-2; V gene: TRBV29-1; clone size: -; CDR3 protein: CSVDRGLGGYTF; CDR3 DNA: TGCAGCGTTGACAGGGGGCTTGGTGGCTACACCTTC
D gene: TRBD1; J gene: TRBJ1-5; V gene: TRBV7-9; clone size: -; CDR3 protein: CASSLAGTDQPQHF; CDR3 DNA: TGTGCCAGCAGCTTAGCCGGGACAGATCAGCCCCAGCATTTT
D gene: -; J gene: TRBJ2-3; V gene: TRBV7-8; clone size: -; CDR3 protein: CASSLAGGNTDTQYF; CDR3 DNA: TGTGCCAGCAGCTTAGCGGGCGGGAACACAGATACGCAGTATTTT
D gene: -; J gene: TRBJ2-7; V gene: TRBV29-1; clone size: -; CDR3 protein: CSVEDGQGYEQYF; CDR3 DNA: TGCAGCGTTGAAGACGGTCAGGGCTACGAGCAGTACTTC
D gene: TRBD2; J gene: TRBJ2-5; V gene: TRBV2; clone size: -; CDR3 protein: CASLSGTNIGTQYF; CDR3 DNA: TGTGCCAGCTTAAGCGGGACTAACATAGGGACCCAGTACTTC
D gene: -; J gene: TRBJ2-5; V gene: TRBV27; clone size: -; CDR3 protein: CASSFFFRGQETQYF; CDR3 DNA: TGTGCCAGCAGTTTTTTCTTCCGGGGTCAAGAGACCCAGTACTTC
D gene: -; J gene: TRBJ2-4; V gene: TRBV6-1; clone size: -; CDR3 protein: CASSESGTPTKYF; CDR3 DNA: TGTGCCAGCAGTGAATCAGGCACCCCAACAAAGTACTTC
D gene: -; J gene: TRBJ1-2; V gene: TRBV15; clone size: -; CDR3 protein: CATNPGSNYGYTF; CDR3 DNA: TGTGCCACCAACCCCGGGAGTAACTATGGCTACACCTTC
D gene: TRBD2; J gene: TRBJ2-5; V gene: TRBV29-1; clone size: -; CDR3 protein: CSVPLAGGVQTQYF; CDR3 DNA: TGCAGCGTACCACTAGCGGGGGGAGTACAGACCCAGTACTTC
D gene: -; J gene: TRBJ2-7; V gene: TRBV15; clone size: -; CDR3 protein: CATSRDTYEQYF; CDR3 DNA: TGTGCCACCAGCAGAGACACTTACGAGCAGTACTTC
D gene: -; J gene: TRBJ1-3; V gene: TRBV29-1; clone size: -; CDR3 protein: CSVSQGYSGNTIYF; CDR3 DNA: TGCAGCGTATCTCAGGGGTACTCTGGAAACACCATATATTTT
D gene: TRBD1; J gene: TRBJ1-1; V gene: TRBV25-1; clone size: -; CDR3 protein: CASAGQGRTEAFF; CDR3 DNA: TGTGCCAGCGCGGGACAGGGGAGGACTGAAGCTTTCTTT
D gene: -; J gene: TRBJ1-5; V gene: TRBV7-8; clone size: -; CDR3 protein: CASSLRRDSNQPQHF; CDR3 DNA: TGTGCCAGCAGCTTAAGGAGGGATAGCAATCAGCCCCAGCATTTT
D gene: TRBD2; J gene: TRBJ2-4; V gene: TRBV20-1; clone size: -; CDR3 protein: CSARDPGRVAIQYF; CDR3 DNA: TGCAGTGCTAGAGATCCAGGGAGGGTTGCCATTCAGTACTTC
D gene: TRBD2; J gene: TRBJ2-3; V gene: TRBV29-1; clone size: -; CDR3 protein: CSARTRRADTQYF; CDR3 DNA: TGCAGCGCACGGACTAGGCGGGCAGATACGCAGTATTTT
D gene: TRBD1; J gene: TRBJ1-6; V gene: TRBV7-9; clone size: -; CDR3 protein: CASSPGQDNSPLHF; CDR3 DNA: TGTGCCAGCAGCCCGGGACAGGATAATTCACCCCTCCACTTT
D gene: -; J gene: TRBJ1-2; V gene: TRBV29-1; clone size: -; CDR3 protein: CSVYGDGYTF; CDR3 DNA: TGCAGCGTTTACGGGGATGGCTACACCTTC
D gene: -; J gene: TRBJ2-1; V gene: TRBV7-9; clone size: -; CDR3 protein: CASTVPLGKPFF; CDR3 DNA: TGTGCCAGCACTGTCCCCCTAGGCAAACCGTTCTTC
D gene: -; J gene: TRBJ1-6; V gene: TRBV2; clone size: once; CDR3 protein: CASSGGFPHPGVPLHF; CDR3 DNA: TGTGCCAGCAGTGGGGGCTTTCCCCACCCCGGAGTCCCCCTCCACTTT
D gene: -; J gene: TRBJ2-5; V gene: TRBV7-8; clone size: -; CDR3 protein: CASSRRVRETQYF; CDR3 DNA: TGTGCCAGCAGTCGAAGGGTTCGGGAGACCCAGTACTTC
D gene: -; J gene: TRBJ1-2; V gene: TRBV24-1; clone size: -; CDR3 protein: CATSDSRVGYGYTF; CDR3 DNA: TGTGCCACCAGTGATTCCAGGGTGGGCTATGGCTACACCTTC
D gene: -; J gene: TRBJ2-7; V gene: TRBV5-6; clone size: -; CDR3 protein: CASSPPGSGEQYF; CDR3 DNA: TGTGCCAGCAGCCCACCAGGGTCTGGGGAGCAGTACTTC
D gene: TRBD2; J gene: TRBJ2-1; V gene: TRBV27; clone size: -; CDR3 protein: CASSFQGLAGYNEQFF; CDR3 DNA: TGTGCCAGCAGTTTTCAGGGACTAGCGGGGTACAATGAGCAGTTCTTC
D gene: TRBD1; J gene: TRBJ2-7; V gene: TRBV5-4; clone size: -; CDR3 protein: CATPPGTGNYEQYF; CDR3 DNA: TGTGCCACACCCCCCGGGACAGGGAACTACGAGCAGTACTTC
D gene: -; J gene: TRBJ1-2; V gene: TRBV4-1; clone size: -; CDR3 protein: CASSQENIGLYGYTF; CDR3 DNA: TGCGCCAGCAGCCAAGAAAATATCGGTCTCTATGGCTACACCTTC
D gene: TRBD1; J gene: TRBJ2-7; V gene: TRBV12-3/TRBV12-4; clone size: -; CDR3 protein: CASRTGSYEQYF; CDR3 DNA: TGTGCCAGCCGGACAGGCTCCTACGAGCAGTACTTC
D gene: -; J gene: TRBJ1-3; V gene: TRBV29-1; clone size: -; CDR3 protein: CSIQHSSGNTIYF; CDR3 DNA: TGCAGCATTCAACATTCCTCTGGAAACACCATATATTTT
D gene: -; J gene: TRBJ2-6; V gene: TRBV7-7; clone size: -; CDR3 protein: CASSLKPSGANVLTF; CDR3 DNA: TGTGCCAGCAGCTTAAAGCCCTCTGGGGCCAACGTCCTGACTTTC
D gene: TRBD2; J gene: TRBJ2-3; V gene: TRBV7-2; clone size: once; CDR3 protein: CASSSGLAPDTQYF; CDR3 DNA: TGTGCCAGCAGCTCGGGACTAGCGCCAGATACGCAGTATTTT
D gene: -; J gene: TRBJ2-5; V gene: TRBV18; clone size: -; CDR3 protein: CASSVAKQVGETQYF; CDR3 DNA: TGTGCCAGCTCTGTCGCGAAGCAGGTCGGGGAGACCCAGTACTTC
D gene: TRBD2; J gene: TRBJ2-2; V gene: TRBV11-2; clone size: -; CDR3 protein: CASLEAGGYGELFF; CDR3 DNA: TGTGCCAGCCTCGAGGCGGGAGGATACGGGGAGCTGTTTTTT
D gene: TRBD1; J gene: TRBJ1-1; V gene: TRBV29-1; clone size: -; CDR3 protein: CSALGTGANTEAFF; CDR3 DNA: TGCAGCGCCCTAGGGACAGGGGCTAACACTGAAGCTTTCTTT
D gene: TRBD1; J gene: TRBJ1-2; V gene: TRBV12-3/TRBV12-4; clone size: -; CDR3 protein: CASRPTGTGRSYTF; CDR3 DNA: TGTGCCAGCAGACCTACCGGGACAGGGAGGAGCTACACCTTC
D gene: -; J gene: TRBJ2-7; V gene: TRBV2; clone size: -; CDR3 protein: CASSADRIYEQYF; CDR3 DNA: TGTGCCAGCAGTGCAGACCGGATTTACGAGCAGTACTTC
D gene: -; J gene: TRBJ2-2; V gene: TRBV29-1; clone size: few; CDR3 protein: CSVVVGGTGELFF; CDR3 DNA: TGCAGCGTTGTGGTCGGAGGGACCGGGGAGCTGTTTTTT
D gene: -; J gene: TRBJ2-1; V gene: TRBV7-9; clone size: -; CDR3 protein: CASSLEATRFNEQFF; CDR3 DNA: TGTGCCAGCAGCTTAGAGGCGACTAGGTTCAATGAGCAGTTCTTC